Presented here are 30 T cell receptor beta chains from one specimen sequenced in a study of blood T cell repertoires in COVID-19. Clones were read by immunoSEQ multiplex PCR, and TCRdb kept only the in-frame ones, dropping some. Of 200,000 to 250,000 clones listed, about three quarters are singletons. The sample comprised peripheral blood. Every receptor here comes from a woman aged 70 to 79 with acute or convalescent COVID-19.

This clone turned up a few times. The chain uses TRBV5-1 and TRBJ2-1; TRBD2 might be the D (6 bases). The V end was cut by 4 bases, the J end by 2 bases, with 16 bases between. CDR1 and CDR2 (germline): SGHRS, YFSETQ. This CDR3 has 16 amino acids. The CDR3 coding sequence is TGCGCCAGCAGCCCATCGGGCGGGGAGGCCTACAATGAGCAGTTCTTC. This codes for CASSPSGGEAYNEQFF. Variable domain in full (rest from reference TRBV5-1 and TRBJ2-1): KAGVTQTPRYLIKTRGQQVTLSCSPISGHRSVSWYQQTPGQGLQFLFEYFSETQRNKGNFPGRFSGRQFSNSRSEMNVSTLELGDSALYLCASSPSGGEAYNEQFFGPGTRLTVL.

The chain carries TRBV30 and TRBJ1-4, with D maybe TRBD1 (5 bases). The CDR3 length is 13 residues. V gave up 5 bases and J gave up 6 bases, with 13 bases separating them. In germline, CDR1 is GTSNPN, CDR2 SVGIG (reference sequence). CDR3 amino acids: CAWARTRDEKLFF. For the CDR3, the DNA is TGTGCCTGGGCACGGACAAGGGATGAAAAACTGTTTTTT.

This sequence joins TRBV2 and TRBJ2-7; possibly TRBD1 for D (6 bases). The CDR3 loop spans 14 amino acids. Germline loops: CDR1 SNHLY, CDR2 FYNNEI. Trimming pared 10 bases from V and 2 bases from J, leaving 18 bases between. In nucleotides, the CDR3 is TGTGCCATCCCCTGGCAGGGGAAACCCTACGAGCAGTACTTC. Translated: CAIPWQGKPYEQYF. The full variable domain, rest sourced from reference TRBV2 and TRBJ2-7, is EPEVTQTPSHQVTQMGQEVILRCVPISNHLYFYWYRQILGQKVEFLVSFYNNEISEKSEIFDDQFSVERPDGSNFTLKIRSTKLEDSAMYFCAIPWQGKPYEQYFGPGTRLTVT.

The chain couples TRBV7-2 to TRBJ2-2; 14 nucleotides agree with TRBD2. With V trimmed by 5 bases and J by 4 bases, 9 bases remained unmatched. The CDR3 runs to 18 residues. Germline V gene lookup returns CDR1 SGHTA and CDR2 FQGNSA. CDR3 loop: CASSQGLAGARGTGELFF. The CDR3 DNA sequence: TGTGCCAGCAGCCAGGGACTAGCGGGGGCCCGGGGCACCGGGGAGCTGTTTTTT.

The chain recombines TRBV18 with TRBJ1-2; weak D call: TRBD1 (5 bases). CDR3 length: 15 residues. The V gene's germline CDR1 is KGHSH and CDR2 LQKENI. The V gene lost 2 bases and the J gene lost 8 bases, with 18 bases spanning the gap. The CDR3 loop reads CASSPFAEQGGGYTF. The CDR3, as DNA: TGTGCCAGCTCACCATTCGCGGAGCAGGGAGGCGGCTACACCTTC.

This clone showed up just once. The genes are TRBV3-1 (or the pseudogene TRBV3-2) and TRBJ1-3; a possible D gene is TRBD1 (5 bases). The germline V gene encodes CDR1 LGHDT and CDR2 YNNKEL (reference sequence). Trimming took 3 bases from V and 2 from J, leaving 11 bases between them. This CDR3 is 15 amino acids long. The CDR3 DNA follows: TGTGCCAGCAGCCAGGGGGGTTGGGCTGGAAACACCATATATTTT. This gives the protein CASSQGGWAGNTIYF.

The chain is built from TRBV10-3 and TRBJ2-3; a weak D match, TRBD2 (5 bases). This CDR3 spans 13 amino acids. Germline V lookup: CDR1 ENHRY, CDR2 SYGVKD. Trimming left V 5 bases short and J 5 bases short, with 11 bases between. CDR3 sequence: CAISLEGQDTQYF. CDR3 DNA sequence: TGTGCCATCAGTCTTGAGGGCCAAGATACGCAGTATTTT.

J is TRBJ2-3 and V is TRBV11-2; weak D call: TRBD2 (5 bases). The CDR3 spans 15 residues. Deletions cut 1 base from V and 1 base from J, with 9 bases between. Germline-derived CDR1 and CDR2 are SGHAT and FQNNGV. CDR3 bases: TGTGCCAGCAGCTTAGGGCCCGGGGGCACAGATACGCAGTATTTT. Protein: CASSLGPGGTDTQYF.

The chain has TRBV30 and TRBJ1-3, with TRBD1 identical over 8 bases. V dropped 2 bases and J dropped 0; count of bases not matched to a gene: 3. Germline assignment: CDR1 GTSNPN and CDR2 SVGIG (reference sequence). CDR3 length equals 15 residues. Here the CDR3 reads CAWSIGQGSGNTIYF. For the CDR3, the DNA is TGTGCCTGGAGTATTGGACAGGGCTCTGGAAACACCATATATTTT. Drawing the rest from reference TRBV30 and TRBJ1-3, the complete variable domain is SQTIHQWPATLVQPVGSPLSLECTVEGTSNPNLYWYRQAAGRGLQLLFYSVGIGQISSEVPQNLSASRPQDRQFILSSKKLLLSDSGFYLCAWSIGQGSGNTIYFGEGSWLTVV.

The V and J genes are TRBV3-1 (or the pseudogene TRBV3-2) and TRBJ1-4; no clear D gene. V shed 5 bases and J shed 5 bases, with 6 bases lying between them. The germline V gene encodes CDR1 LGHDT and CDR2 YNNKEL (reference sequence). The length of the CDR3 is 12 residues. The CDR3 nucleotides are TGTGCCAGCAGCGTGGCCAATGAAAAACTGTTTTTT. It yields the protein CASSVANEKLFF.

The J gene is TRBJ2-1, the V gene TRBV7-2; 9 nucleotides align to TRBD2. The CDR3 has 15 residues. Germline values: CDR1 SGHTA, CDR2 FQGNSA. The trim removed 2 bases at V and 6 bases at J, leaving 5 bases unmatched. This CDR3 reads CASSLISGGSNEQFF. Written as DNA, the CDR3 is TGTGCCAGCAGCTTAATAAGCGGGGGGAGCAATGAGCAGTTCTTC.

The V call is TRBV7-6, the J call TRBJ1-2, with a weak D call TRBD1 (6 bases). V lost 5 bases and J lost 7, with 17 bases in between. This CDR3 spans 14 amino acids. The germline CDR1 and CDR2 sequences are SGHVS and FNYEAQ. CDR3 loop: CASSIRPGDPGYTF. The DNA for the CDR3 is TGTGCCAGCAGCATTCGTCCAGGGGATCCTGGCTACACCTTC. The full variable domain, its missing parts supplied by reference TRBV7-6 and TRBJ1-2, is GAGVSQSPRYKVTKRGQDVALRCDPISGHVSLYWYRQALGQGPEFLTYFNYEAQQDKSGLPNDRFSAERPEGSISTLTIQRTEQRDSAMYRCASSIRPGDPGYTFGSGTRLTVV.

The chain recombines TRBV6-5 with TRBJ1-5, with D perhaps TRBD1 (5 bases). The CDR3 is made up of 15 amino acids. V was trimmed by 0 bases and J by 4 bases, leaving 10 bases between them. Germline V gives CDR1 MNHEY, CDR2 SVGAGI. The CDR3 bases are TGTGCCAGCAGTTACTCGGGGGGAGATAATCAGCCCCAGCATTTT. It specifies CASSYSGGDNQPQHF.

The chain employs TRBV24-1 and TRBJ2-4; 10 bases are shared with TRBD1. With 3 bases clipped from V and 10 bases from J, the junction kept 8 bases outside the gene matches. The CDR3 is 15 residues long. Germline CDR1 and CDR2: KGHDR and SFDVKD. CDR3 loop: CATSDPGTGDHIQYF. The CDR3 coding sequence is TGTGCCACCAGTGATCCCGGGACAGGGGACCATATTCAGTACTTC.

This clone was detected a few times. V is TRBV12-2 and J is TRBJ2-7; the table's D gene call, TRBD1, was not cross checked with the DNA. TRBV12-2 is described as a pseudogene. This CDR3 comprises 11 residues. CDR3 nucleotides: TGTGCAAGTCGCTCTCGACAGGGGAGAAGCTTC. It codes for CASRSRQGRSF.

The chain combines TRBV25-1 with TRBJ2-7; D not resolved. CDR3 length equals 14 residues. V dropped 2 bases and J dropped 0 bases, with 8 bases sitting between them. In germline, CDR1 is MGHDK, CDR2 SYGVNS. CDR3 amino acids: CASSETGYSYEQYF. The CDR3 nucleotides are TGTGCCAGCAGTGAAACTGGTTACTCCTACGAGCAGTACTTC.

This clone is a singleton in its sample. V and J are TRBV5-5 and TRBJ1-1; tentatively, D is TRBD1 (5 bases). V was trimmed by 1 base and J by 0 bases, leaving 10 bases between them. This CDR3 is 15 amino acids long. Germline assignment: CDR1 SGHKS and CDR2 YYEKEE (reference sequence). The CDR3 loop reads CASSLYDSLNTEAFF. The CDR3 DNA follows: TGTGCCAGCAGCTTGTATGACAGTTTGAACACTGAAGCTTTCTTT.

V and J are TRBV14 and TRBJ2-7, with TRBD1 matching over 8 bases. Germline V gene lookup returns CDR1 SGHDN and CDR2 FVKESK. The CDR3 length is 14 residues. J lost 3 bases, V lost 0 bases, and 1 base had no gene match. The CDR3 nucleotides are TGTGCCAGCAGCCAAGATGACAGGGGCTACGAGCAGTACTTC. Protein: CASSQDDRGYEQYF.

This chain's CDR3 is CASSFTATNEKLFF. The CDR3 DNA reads as TGTGCCAGCAGTTTCACTGCAACTAATGAAAAACTGTTTTTT. The chain uses TRBV6-5 and TRBJ1-4; D gene unclear. V was pared by 4 bases and J by 0 bases, with 6 bases between. CDR3 size: 14 residues. Germline CDR1 and CDR2: MNHEY and SVGAGI.

The J gene is TRBJ2-1, the V gene TRBV11-2; a possible D gene is TRBD2 (5 bases). Germline V gives CDR1 SGHAT, CDR2 FQNNGV. Trimming removed 5 bases at V and 6 bases at J, with 11 bases between. This CDR3 has 13 amino acids. The CDR3, as DNA: TGTGCCAGCAGCGCGGACTTCATCAATGAGCAGTTCTTC. This gives the protein CASSADFINEQFF.

This clone showed up just once. This chain links TRBV9 with TRBJ2-1; a weak D match, TRBD2 (5 bases). CDR1 is SGDLS, CDR2 YYNGEE, per germline. The CDR3 totals 15 residues. V was cut by 0 bases and J by 3 bases, with 10 bases left in between. The CDR3 bases are TGTGCCAGCAGCGTAGGAGCGGATTTCTACAATGAGCAGTTCTTC. Translated: CASSVGADFYNEQFF.

The chain couples TRBV7-3 to TRBJ2-7; 8 bases agree with TRBD2. The germline V gene has CDR1 SGHTA and CDR2 FQGTGA. The CDR3 contains 14 residues. After removal of 5 bases from V and 4 bases from J, the junction contained 7 bases not matched to a gene. CDR3 sequence: CASSPTGTRYEQYF. The CDR3, as DNA: TGTGCCAGCAGCCCAACTGGGACTAGGTACGAGCAGTACTTC. Full variable domain (remainder filled in from reference TRBV7-3 and TRBJ2-7): GAGVSQTPSNKVTEKGKYVELRCDPISGHTALYWYRQSLGQGPEFLIYFQGTGAADDSGLPNDRFFAVRPEGSVSTLKIQRTERGDSAVYLCASSPTGTRYEQYFGPGTRLTVT.

The chain combines TRBV5-1 with TRBJ2-5; 9 bases align to TRBD2. Germline V gives CDR1 SGHRS, CDR2 YFSETQ. V shed 2 bases, J shed 1 base, and the junction held 9 bases outside the gene matches. The CDR3 runs 17 residues. This chain's CDR3 is CASSLSRGGGSQETQYF. CDR3 in DNA: TGCGCCAGCAGCTTATCGCGGGGGGGCGGTAGCCAAGAGACCCAGTACTTC.

The DNA of the CDR3 is TGTGCCACCAGTGGGAGGGAAAAGACCCAGTACTTC. Amino acid sequence: CATSGREKTQYF. J is TRBJ2-5 and V is TRBV24-1; D is perhaps TRBD2 (6 bases). The CDR3 loop spans 12 amino acids. The V end was cut by 5 bases, the J end by 6 bases, with 9 bases between. CDR1 is KGHDR, CDR2 SFDVKD, per germline.

This clone has only a few counts. This chain links TRBV7-2 with TRBJ2-5; TRBD2 is a possible D gene (6 bases). The CDR3 extends over 14 amino acids. The V gene lost 5 bases and the J gene lost 7 bases, with 17 bases spanning the gap. Germline V gene data show CDR1 as SGHTA and CDR2 as FQGNSA. CDR3 in DNA: TGTGCCAGCAGCCCTAATCGGGGGTCGGTGACCCAGTACTTC. Encoded protein: CASSPNRGSVTQYF.

J is TRBJ1-1 and V is TRBV5-1; the D is unclear. Germline CDR1 and CDR2: SGHRS and YFSETQ. V lost 2 bases to trimming and J lost 2 bases, with 10 bases between them. The CDR3 has 14 residues. The CDR3, as DNA: TGCGCCAGCAGCTTCCAACAGAGAAACACTGAAGCTTTCTTT. Residues: CASSFQQRNTEAFF. The variable domain in full, with the rest retrieved from reference TRBV5-1 and TRBJ1-1, is KAGVTQTPRYLIKTRGQQVTLSCSPISGHRSVSWYQQTPGQGLQFLFEYFSETQRNKGNFPGRFSGRQFSNSRSEMNVSTLELGDSALYLCASSFQQRNTEAFFGQGTRLTVV.

CDR3 DNA: TGTGCCAGCAGTGAAAACCTATTGCCTCAGCCCCAGCATTTT. It encodes CASSENLLPQPQHF. V gene TRBV2 combines with J gene TRBJ1-5; no reliable D call. The V end lost 2 bases, the J end lost 6 bases, and 11 bases lay between the germline ends. The CDR3 consists of 14 residues. Germline loops: CDR1 SNHLY, CDR2 FYNNEI.

The chain combines TRBV21-1 with TRBJ2-5; the DNA was not used to check the table's D call, TRBD1. TRBV21-1 is designated a pseudogene. The CDR3 has 17 amino acids. Here the CDR3 reads CASSEPKPGQGWETQYF. CDR3 in DNA: TGTGCCAGCAGCGAACCAAAACCGGGACAGGGATGGGAGACCCAGTACTTC.

V gene TRBV7-6 combines with J gene TRBJ2-3; 8 bases are shared with TRBD1. The CDR3 loop spans 15 amino acids. CDR1 and CDR2 (germline): SGHVS, FNYEAQ. Trimming removed 4 bases from V and 0 bases from J; junction bases left unmatched: 3. The CDR3 DNA is TGTGCCAGCAGCTGGCGACAGGGGAGCACAGATACGCAGTATTTT. This gives the protein CASSWRQGSTDTQYF.

Note on this clone: Relative to the germline gene, one junction end is altered; a read error may explain this. The chain uses TRBV5-1 and TRBJ2-7; 12 bases line up with TRBD1. The CDR3 consists of 14 residues. Germline V gene lookup returns CDR1 SGHRS and CDR2 YFSETQ. The CDR3 loop is CASTLGQGAREQYF. CDR3 in DNA: TGCGCCAGCACCTTGGGACAGGGGGCCAGGGAGCAGTACTTC.